The TCR beta chain under discussion was sequenced for a study of T cells expressing NK-cell markers. As for the study in general: All TCR beta repertoires analysed originated from sorted CD3+CD56+NKG2C+, CD3+CD56+NKG2C- and CD3+CD56-NKG2C+ T cells.

TCRdb reprocessed the 5' RACE reads and reports one entry per CDR3 protein, with no DNA. Its table records 400,000 to 450,000 distinct CDR3 sequences. There are 14 residues in the CDR3. Germline assignment: CDR1 SGHKS and CDR2 YYEKEE (reference sequence). V gene TRBV5-5 combines with J gene TRBJ2-7. The sequence came from a woman between 18 and 75 years old in good health. The sequenced sample was blood T cells: a sorted CD56 or NKG2C T cell subset, CD4+ or CD8+ T cells, or bulk PBMC T cells (not recorded which). CDR3 residues: CANSLVAAAYEQYF.